Included here is one T cell receptor (beta chain) sequence, with context. Its specificity is unknown. Over chemoradiotherapy, repertoires were sampled more than once. The record originates from a study of chemoradiotherapy in HPV16-positive cancers. Study-wide results and limits: The functional HPV-specific definition rests on just two HPV16-positive patients. During treatment, candidate HPV-specific clones and E7-related motifs expanded in tumor. Better recurrence-free survival went with HPV-responsive T-cell expansion in HPV16-positive patients.

The table came from immunoSEQ multiplex PCR; TCRdb's copy has only in-frame clones and leaves some out. The table includes fewer than 1,500 clones, 75% to 85% detected once. CDR1 SGHTA and CDR2 FQGNSA come from the germline V gene. The CDR3 loop spans 16 amino acids. After removal of 2 bases from V and 3 bases from J, the junction contained 9 bases not matched to a gene. The chain is built from TRBV7-2 and TRBJ1-1; 7 nucleotides match TRBD1. The origin of this receptor is a human donor with HPV-associated anogenital cancer. Source: tumor tissue, taken from a patient who underwent chemoradiotherapy. This chain's CDR3 is CASSLRDSRIYTEAFF. The DNA for the CDR3 is TGTGCCAGCAGCTTACGGGACAGCCGAATTTACACTGAAGCTTTCTTT.